This entry concerns a single T cell receptor beta chain. What it binds is not known. Sequencing used immunoSEQ multiplex PCR; TCRdb keeps in-frame clones, though not all of them. This sample has over 100,000 clones; around 93% occur once, and the top ten carry 7.5%. These data come from a study of T cell responses to AZD1222 COVID-19 vaccine. Study overall: It was second doses at about 4 or about 12 weeks that were pooled.

General study results and limits: Donor demographics were predominantly white British with a female majority; clonal diversity may be underestimated. Mapped onto spike, vaccine-associated CD4 TCRs spanned it and were dominant at 160-218 and 743-854. Only 5 to 7 AZD1222 recipients were seropositive at baseline.

The CDR3 length is 13 residues. J lost 9 bases, V lost 10 bases, and 10 bases had no gene match. The germline V gene encodes CDR1 LNHDA and CDR2 SQIVND (reference sequence). The sample consisted of peripheral blood, taken on day 0 of AZD1222 vaccination. The V gene is TRBV19, the J gene TRBJ1-5, with TRBD1 identical over 9 bases. This receptor was obtained from an adult in good health. CDR3 protein: CATSEQGALPQHF. The CDR3 region has the DNA TGTGCCACCTCGGAACAGGGGGCTCTGCCCCAGCATTTT.